This TCR beta chain was documented in a study of blood T cell repertoires in COVID-19. Trimming took 2 bases from V and 4 from J; bases not matched to a gene: 4. CDR3 length: 15 residues. The V gene's germline CDR1 is SGHAT and CDR2 FQNNGV. Clones were sequenced by immunoSEQ multiplex PCR, and TCRdb holds only the in-frame ones, with some missing. The data show 140,000 or so clones, approximately 88% seen once. V and J are TRBV11-2 and TRBJ1-4, with 7 bases matching TRBD1. The TCR sequence derives from a woman in her forties or fifties with acute or convalescent COVID-19. Sequencing used peripheral blood. The chain's CDR3 is CASSLRAGGNEKLFF. Written as DNA, the CDR3 is TGTGCCAGCAGCTTACGGGCAGGGGGTAATGAAAAACTGTTTTTT.